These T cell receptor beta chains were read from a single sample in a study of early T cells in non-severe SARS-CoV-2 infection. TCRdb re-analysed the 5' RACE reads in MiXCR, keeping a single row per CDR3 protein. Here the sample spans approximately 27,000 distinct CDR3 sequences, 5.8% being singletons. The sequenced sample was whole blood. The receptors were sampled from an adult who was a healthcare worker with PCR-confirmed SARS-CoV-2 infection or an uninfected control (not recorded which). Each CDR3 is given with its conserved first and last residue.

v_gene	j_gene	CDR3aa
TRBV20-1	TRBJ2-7	CSASYSGRGEQYF
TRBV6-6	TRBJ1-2	CASSNPGQGSFEGYTF
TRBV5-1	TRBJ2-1	CASSFPLAESYNEQFF
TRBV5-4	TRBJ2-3	CASSLGERVKNTQYF
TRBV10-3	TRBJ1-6	CAISQQETNSPLHF
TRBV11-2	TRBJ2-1	CASSQSLNEQFF
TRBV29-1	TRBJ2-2	CSVAAGGPGELFF
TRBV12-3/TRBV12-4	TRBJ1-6	CASSLEGALSPLHF
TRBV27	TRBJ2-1	CASSPKGPSYNEQFF
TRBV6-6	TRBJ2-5	CASSPSSAEETQYF